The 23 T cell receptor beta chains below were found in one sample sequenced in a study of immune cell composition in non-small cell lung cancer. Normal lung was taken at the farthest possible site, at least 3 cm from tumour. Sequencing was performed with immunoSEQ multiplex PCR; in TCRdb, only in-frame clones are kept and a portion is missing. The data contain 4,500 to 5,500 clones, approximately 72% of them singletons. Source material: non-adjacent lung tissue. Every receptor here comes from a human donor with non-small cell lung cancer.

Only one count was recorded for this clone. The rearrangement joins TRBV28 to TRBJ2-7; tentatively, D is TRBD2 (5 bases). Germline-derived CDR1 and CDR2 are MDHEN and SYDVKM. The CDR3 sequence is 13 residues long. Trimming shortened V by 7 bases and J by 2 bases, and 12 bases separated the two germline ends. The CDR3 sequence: CASTRGRAYEQYF. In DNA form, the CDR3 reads TGTGCCAGCACCCGAGGGAGAGCCTACGAGCAGTACTTC.

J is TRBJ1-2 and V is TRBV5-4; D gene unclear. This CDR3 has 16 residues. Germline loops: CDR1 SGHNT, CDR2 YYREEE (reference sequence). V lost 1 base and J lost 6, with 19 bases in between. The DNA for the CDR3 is TGTGCCAGCAGCTTGAAGCGTCCCGGCGGTGTGGATGGCTACACCTTC. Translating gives CASSLKRPGGVDGYTF.

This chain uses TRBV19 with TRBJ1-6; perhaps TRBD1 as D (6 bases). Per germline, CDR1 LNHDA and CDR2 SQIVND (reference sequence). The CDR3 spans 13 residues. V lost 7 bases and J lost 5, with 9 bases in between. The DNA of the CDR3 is TGTGCCAGTAATCAGGGGAATAATTCACCCCTCCACTTT. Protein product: CASNQGNNSPLHF.

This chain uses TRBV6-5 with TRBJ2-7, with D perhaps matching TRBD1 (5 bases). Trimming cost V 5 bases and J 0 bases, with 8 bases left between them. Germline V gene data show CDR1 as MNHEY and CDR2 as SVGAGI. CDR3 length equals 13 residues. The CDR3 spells CASSKDNSYEQYF. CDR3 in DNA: TGTGCCAGCAGTAAGGACAACTCCTACGAGCAGTACTTC.

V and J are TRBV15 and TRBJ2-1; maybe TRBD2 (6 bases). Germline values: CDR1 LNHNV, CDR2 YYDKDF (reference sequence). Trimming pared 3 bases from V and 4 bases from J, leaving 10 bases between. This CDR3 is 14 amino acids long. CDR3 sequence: CATSSQGLYNEQFF. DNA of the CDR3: TGTGCCACCAGCAGTCAGGGACTGTACAATGAGCAGTTCTTC.

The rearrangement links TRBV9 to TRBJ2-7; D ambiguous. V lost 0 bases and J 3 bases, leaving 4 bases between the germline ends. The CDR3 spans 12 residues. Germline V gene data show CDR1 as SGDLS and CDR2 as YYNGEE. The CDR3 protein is CASSVDGYEQYF. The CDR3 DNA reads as TGTGCCAGCAGCGTAGACGGCTACGAGCAGTACTTC. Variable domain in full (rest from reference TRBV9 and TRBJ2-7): DSGVTQTPKHLITATGQRVTLRCSPRSGDLSVYWYQQSLDQGLQFLIQYYNGEERAKGNILERFSAQQFPDLHSELNLSSLELGDSALYFCASSVDGYEQYFGPGTRLTVT.

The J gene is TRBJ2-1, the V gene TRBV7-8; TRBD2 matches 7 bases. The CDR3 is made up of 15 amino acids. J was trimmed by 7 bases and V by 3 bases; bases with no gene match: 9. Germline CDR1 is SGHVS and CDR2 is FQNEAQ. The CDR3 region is CASSLSGGGKNEQFF. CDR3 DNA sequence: TGTGCCAGCAGCTTGTCTGGCGGGGGTAAGAATGAGCAGTTCTTC.

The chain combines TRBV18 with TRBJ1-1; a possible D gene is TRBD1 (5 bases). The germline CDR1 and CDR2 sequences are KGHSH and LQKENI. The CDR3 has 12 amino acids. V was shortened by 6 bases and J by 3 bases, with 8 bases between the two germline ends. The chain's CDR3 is CASSAGYTEAFF. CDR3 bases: TGTGCCAGCTCTGCAGGGTACACTGAAGCTTTCTTT. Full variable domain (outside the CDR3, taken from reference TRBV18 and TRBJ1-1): NAGVMQNPRHLVRRRGQEARLRCSPMKGHSHVYWYRQLPEEGLKFMVYLQKENIIDESGMPKERFSAEFPKEGPSILRIQQVVRGDSAAYFCASSAGYTEAFFGQGTRLTVV.

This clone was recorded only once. CDR3 sequence: CASSLVGQMNTEAFF. Here the CDR3 DNA reads TGTGCCAGCAGCCTGGTGGGCCAAATGAACACTGAAGCTTTCTTT. This rearrangement joins TRBV7-9 to TRBJ1-1; D ambiguous. Germline V gene sequence: CDR1 SEHNR, CDR2 FQNEAQ (reference sequence). Trimming removed 5 bases from V and 0 bases from J, with 13 bases in between. This CDR3 has 15 amino acids. The full variable domain, rest sourced from reference TRBV7-9 and TRBJ1-1, is DTGVSQNPRHKITKRGQNVTFRCDPISEHNRLYWYRQTLGQGPEFLTYFQNEAQLEKSRLLSDRFSAERPKGSFSTLEIQRTEQGDSAMYLCASSLVGQMNTEAFFGQGTRLTVV.

CDR3 amino acids: CATSRDFQGRGGELFF. The CDR3 DNA follows: TGTGCCACCAGCAGAGATTTCCAGGGGCGAGGCGGGGAGCTGTTTTTT. V usage is TRBV15 and J usage is TRBJ2-2; a weak D match, TRBD1 (6 bases). Trimming cost V 0 bases and J 7 bases, with 15 bases left between them. The CDR3 length is 16 residues. Germline V CDR1 and CDR2: LNHNV, YYDKDF (reference sequence). Full variable domain (remainder filled in from reference TRBV15 and TRBJ2-2): DAMVIQNPRYQVTQFGKPVTLSCSQTLNHNVMYWYQQKSSQAPKLLFHYYDKDFNNEADTPDNFQSRRPNTSFCFLDIRSPGLGDTAMYLCATSRDFQGRGGELFFGEGSRLTVL.

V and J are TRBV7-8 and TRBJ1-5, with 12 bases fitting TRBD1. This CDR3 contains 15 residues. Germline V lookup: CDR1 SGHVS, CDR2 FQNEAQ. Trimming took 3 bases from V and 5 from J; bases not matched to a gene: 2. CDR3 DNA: TGTGCCAGCAGCTTCGGGACAGGGGGCGATCAGCCCCAGCATTTT. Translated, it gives CASSFGTGGDQPQHF.

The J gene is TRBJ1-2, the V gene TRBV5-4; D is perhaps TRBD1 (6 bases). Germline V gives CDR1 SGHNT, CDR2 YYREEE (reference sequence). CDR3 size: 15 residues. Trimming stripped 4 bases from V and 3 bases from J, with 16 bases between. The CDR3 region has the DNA TGTGCCAGCAGCCTGGGGGCCGGGGAGTACTATGGCTACACCTTC. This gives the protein CASSLGAGEYYGYTF. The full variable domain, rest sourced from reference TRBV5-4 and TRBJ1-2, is ETGVTQSPTHLIKTRGQQVTLRCSSQSGHNTVSWYQQALGQGPQFIFQYYREEENGRGNFPPRFSGLQFPNYSSELNVNALELDDSALYLCASSLGAGEYYGYTFGSGTRLTVV.

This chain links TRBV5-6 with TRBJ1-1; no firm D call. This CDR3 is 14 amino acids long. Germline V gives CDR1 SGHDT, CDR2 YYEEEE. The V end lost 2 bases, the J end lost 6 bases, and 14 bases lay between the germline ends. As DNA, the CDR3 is TGTGCCAGCAGCTTACGACGGGAGAGGCCTGAAGCTTTCTTT. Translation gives CASSLRRERPEAFF. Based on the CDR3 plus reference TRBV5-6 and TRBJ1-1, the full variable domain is DAGVTQSPTHLIKTRGQQVTLRCSPKSGHDTVSWYQQALGQGPQFIFQYYEEEERQRGNFPDRFSGHQFPNYSSELNVNALLLGDSALYLCASSLRRERPEAFFGQGTRLTVV.

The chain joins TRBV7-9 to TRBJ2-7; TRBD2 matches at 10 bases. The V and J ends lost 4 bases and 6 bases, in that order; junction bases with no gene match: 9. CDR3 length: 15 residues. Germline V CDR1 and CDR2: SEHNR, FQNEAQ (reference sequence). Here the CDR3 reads CASSSIASGGTEQYF. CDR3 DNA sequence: TGTGCCAGCAGCTCGATCGCTAGCGGGGGAACCGAGCAGTACTTC.

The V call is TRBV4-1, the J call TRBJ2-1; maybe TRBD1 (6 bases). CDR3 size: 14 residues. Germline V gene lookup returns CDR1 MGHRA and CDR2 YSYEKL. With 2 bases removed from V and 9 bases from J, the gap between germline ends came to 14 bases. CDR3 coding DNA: TGCGCCAGCAGCCAACTTACAGGGCTGCCTGAGCAGTTCTTC. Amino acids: CASSQLTGLPEQFF.

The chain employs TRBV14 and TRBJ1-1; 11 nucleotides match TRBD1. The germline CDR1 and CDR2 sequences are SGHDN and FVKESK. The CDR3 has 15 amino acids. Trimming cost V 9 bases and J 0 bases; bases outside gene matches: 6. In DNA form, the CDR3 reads TGTGCCAGTAGGGGACAGGGGGGCCTGAACACTGAAGCTTTCTTT. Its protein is CASRGQGGLNTEAFF. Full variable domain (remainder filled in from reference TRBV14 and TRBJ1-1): EAGVTQFPSHSVIEKGQTVTLRCDPISGHDNLYWYRRVMGKEIKFLLHFVKESKQDESGMPNNRFLAERTGGTYSTLKVQPAELEDSGVYFCASRGQGGLNTEAFFGQGTRLTVV.

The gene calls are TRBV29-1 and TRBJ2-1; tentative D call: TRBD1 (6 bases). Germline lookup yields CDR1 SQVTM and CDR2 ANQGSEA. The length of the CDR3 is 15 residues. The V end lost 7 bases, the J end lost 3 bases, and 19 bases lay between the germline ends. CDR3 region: CSGTPSRGIYNEQFF. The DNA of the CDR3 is TGCAGCGGTACCCCGAGTAGGGGGATCTACAATGAGCAGTTCTTC.

Here the CDR3 reads CASSLGGTDTQYF. Written as DNA, the CDR3 is TGTGCCAGCAGTTTGGGGGGTACAGATACGCAGTATTTT. The V and J genes are TRBV6-6 and TRBJ2-3; perhaps TRBD2 as D (6 bases). Trimming removed 4 bases at V and 3 bases at J, with 8 bases between. The CDR3 covers 13 residues. The V gene's germline CDR1 is MNHNY and CDR2 SVGAGI (reference sequence).

CDR3 residues: CASSSLPVGGSKNIQYF. The CDR3 nucleotides read TGTGCCAGCAGCTCCCTCCCGGTGGGAGGGTCGAAAAACATTCAGTACTTC. This chain uses TRBV7-9 with TRBJ2-4; 7 bases align to TRBD2. CDR3 length: 17 residues. V shed 4 bases, J shed 4 bases, and the junction held 13 bases outside the gene matches. CDR1 is SEHNR and CDR2 is FQNEAQ in the germline V gene (reference sequence).

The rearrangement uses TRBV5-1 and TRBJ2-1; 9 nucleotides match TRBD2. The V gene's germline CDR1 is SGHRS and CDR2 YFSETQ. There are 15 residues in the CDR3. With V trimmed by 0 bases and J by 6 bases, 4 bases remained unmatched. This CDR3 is CASSLVPAGGNEQFF. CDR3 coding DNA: TGCGCCAGCAGCTTGGTTCCAGCGGGGGGCAATGAGCAGTTCTTC.

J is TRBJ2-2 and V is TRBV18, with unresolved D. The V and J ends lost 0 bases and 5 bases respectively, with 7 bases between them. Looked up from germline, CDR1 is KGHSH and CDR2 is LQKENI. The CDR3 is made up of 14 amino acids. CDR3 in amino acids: CASSPPQRTGELFF. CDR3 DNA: TGTGCCAGCTCACCACCCCAGAGGACCGGGGAGCTGTTTTTT.

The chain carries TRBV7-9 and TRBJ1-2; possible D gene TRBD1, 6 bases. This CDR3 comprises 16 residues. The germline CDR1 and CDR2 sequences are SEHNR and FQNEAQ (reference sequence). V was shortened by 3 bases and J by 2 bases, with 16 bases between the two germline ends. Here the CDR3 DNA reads TGTGCCAGCAGCTTCACAGGGACGGGGCCAAACTATGGCTACACCTTC. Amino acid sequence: CASSFTGTGPNYGYTF.

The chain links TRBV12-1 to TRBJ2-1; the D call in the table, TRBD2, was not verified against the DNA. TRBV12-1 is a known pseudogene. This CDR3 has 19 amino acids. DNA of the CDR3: TGTGCCAGCAGCTTTTGGGTTAGCGGGGGCCTTTTCACCTACAATGAGCAGTTCTTC. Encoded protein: CASSFWVSGGLFTYNEQFF.